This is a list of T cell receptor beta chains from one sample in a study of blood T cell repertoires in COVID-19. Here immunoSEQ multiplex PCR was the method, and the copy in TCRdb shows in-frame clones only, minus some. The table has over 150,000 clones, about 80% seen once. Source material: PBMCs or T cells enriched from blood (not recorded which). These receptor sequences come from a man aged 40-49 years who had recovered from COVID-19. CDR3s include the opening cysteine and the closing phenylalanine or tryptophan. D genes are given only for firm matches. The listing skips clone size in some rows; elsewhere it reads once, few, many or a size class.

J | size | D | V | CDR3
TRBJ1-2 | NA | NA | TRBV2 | CASSEQGVWAYTF
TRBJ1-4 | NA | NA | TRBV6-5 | CASSYRRAEKLFF
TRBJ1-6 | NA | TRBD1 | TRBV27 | CASSLPPGGSNSPLHF
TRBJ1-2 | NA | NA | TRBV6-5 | CASSYSVGPLYGYTF
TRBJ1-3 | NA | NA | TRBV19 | CASSQSHISGNTIYF
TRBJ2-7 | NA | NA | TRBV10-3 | CAIRAGSIYEQYF
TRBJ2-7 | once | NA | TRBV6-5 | CATSLAYEQYF
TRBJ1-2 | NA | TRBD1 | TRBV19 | CASSALRDRSLYGYTF
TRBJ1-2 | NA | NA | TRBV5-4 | CASSPAGANGYTF
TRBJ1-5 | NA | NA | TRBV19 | CASSIPPGPQPQHF
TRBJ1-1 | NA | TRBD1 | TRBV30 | CAWSAARTGMRTEAFF
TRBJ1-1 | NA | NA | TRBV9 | CASSVGPGIMNTEAFF
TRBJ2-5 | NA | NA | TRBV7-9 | CASSYPVWGPQETQYF
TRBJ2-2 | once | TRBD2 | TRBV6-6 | CASSQLGGGGAGELFF
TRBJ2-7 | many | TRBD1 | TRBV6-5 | CASIPTGVNYEQYF
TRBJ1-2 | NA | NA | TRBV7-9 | CASSFHSGGYTF
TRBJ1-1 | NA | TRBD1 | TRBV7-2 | CASREIYTGASGTEAFF
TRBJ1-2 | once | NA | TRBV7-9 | CASSLGRGWYGYTF
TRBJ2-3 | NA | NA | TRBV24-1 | CATSGQWATDTQYF
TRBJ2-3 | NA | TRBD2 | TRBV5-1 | CASRTSGSTDTQYF
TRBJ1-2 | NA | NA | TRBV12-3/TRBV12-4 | CASSFSGRRGYTF
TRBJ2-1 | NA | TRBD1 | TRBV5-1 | CASSLGTGPSLKEQFF
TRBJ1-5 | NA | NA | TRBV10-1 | CASRTGRERNQPQHF
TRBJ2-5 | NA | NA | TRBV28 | CASSLAGARETQYF
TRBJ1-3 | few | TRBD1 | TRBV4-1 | CASSLGQVGNTIYF
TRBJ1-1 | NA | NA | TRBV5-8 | CASSRSAGSMNTEAFF
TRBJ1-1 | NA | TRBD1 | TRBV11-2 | CASSPGQGKAEAFF
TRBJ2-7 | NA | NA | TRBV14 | CASSQARYEQYF
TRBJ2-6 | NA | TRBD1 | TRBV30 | CAWTQLGTGGSSGANVLTF
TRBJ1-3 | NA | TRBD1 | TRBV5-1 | CASRDGQGSGNTIYF
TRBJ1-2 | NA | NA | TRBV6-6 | CASSLHREGWYGYTF
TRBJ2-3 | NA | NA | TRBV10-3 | CAISRNEEDTQYF
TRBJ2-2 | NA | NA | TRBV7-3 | CASSLTRNTGELFF
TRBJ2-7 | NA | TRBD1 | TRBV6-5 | CASSSTGGIYEQYF
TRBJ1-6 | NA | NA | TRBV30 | CAWRVAVNSPLHF
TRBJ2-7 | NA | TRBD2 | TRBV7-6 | CASSKLAGEGNEQYF
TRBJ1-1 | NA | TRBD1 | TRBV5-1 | CASSSDRGRRTEAFF
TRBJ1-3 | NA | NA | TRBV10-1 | CASPGKRGSGNTIYF
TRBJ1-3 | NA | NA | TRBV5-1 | CASSLTRSGNTIYF
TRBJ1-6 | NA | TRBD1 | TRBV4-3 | CASSQAPTTGLDSPLHF
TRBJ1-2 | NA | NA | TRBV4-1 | CASSQELVPGYGYTF
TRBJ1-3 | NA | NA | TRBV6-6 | CASSRDSGNTIYF
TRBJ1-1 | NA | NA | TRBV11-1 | CASSATGTEAFF
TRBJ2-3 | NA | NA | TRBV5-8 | CASSSPGADTQYF
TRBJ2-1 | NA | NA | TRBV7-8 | CASSLGGPNEQFF
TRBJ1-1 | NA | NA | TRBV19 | CASSTLEGNTEAFF
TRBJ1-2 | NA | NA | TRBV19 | CASSRSAKSYTF
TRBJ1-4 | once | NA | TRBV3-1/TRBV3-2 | CASSLTQGTNEKLFF
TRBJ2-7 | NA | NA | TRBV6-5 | CASSSTGGGSYEQYF
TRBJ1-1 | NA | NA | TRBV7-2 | CASSYGLILFDTEAFF
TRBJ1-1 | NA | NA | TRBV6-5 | CASKQVMNTEAFF
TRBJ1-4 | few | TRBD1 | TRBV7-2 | CASSFTTGPGEKLFF
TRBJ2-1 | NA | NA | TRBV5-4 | CASHIYNEQFF